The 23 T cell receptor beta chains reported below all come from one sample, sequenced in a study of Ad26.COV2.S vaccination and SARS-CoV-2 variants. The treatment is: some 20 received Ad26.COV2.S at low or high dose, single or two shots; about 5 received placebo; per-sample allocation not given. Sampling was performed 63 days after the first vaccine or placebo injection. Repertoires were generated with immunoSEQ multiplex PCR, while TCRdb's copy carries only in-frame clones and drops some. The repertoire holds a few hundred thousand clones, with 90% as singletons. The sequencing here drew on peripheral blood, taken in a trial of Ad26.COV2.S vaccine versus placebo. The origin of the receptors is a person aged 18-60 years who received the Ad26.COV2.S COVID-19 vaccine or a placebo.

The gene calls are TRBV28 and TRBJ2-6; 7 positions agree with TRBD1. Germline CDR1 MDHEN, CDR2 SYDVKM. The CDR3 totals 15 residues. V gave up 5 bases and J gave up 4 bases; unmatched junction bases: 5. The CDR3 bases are TGTGCCAGCAGTAACAGGGGCTCCGGGGCCAACGTCCTGACTTTC. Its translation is CASSNRGSGANVLTF. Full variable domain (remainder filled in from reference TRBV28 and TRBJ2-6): DVKVTQSSRYLVKRTGEKVFLECVQDMDHENMFWYRQDPGLGLRLIYFSYDVKMKEKGDIPEGYSVSREKKERFSLILESASTNQTSMYLCASSNRGSGANVLTFGAGSRLTVL.

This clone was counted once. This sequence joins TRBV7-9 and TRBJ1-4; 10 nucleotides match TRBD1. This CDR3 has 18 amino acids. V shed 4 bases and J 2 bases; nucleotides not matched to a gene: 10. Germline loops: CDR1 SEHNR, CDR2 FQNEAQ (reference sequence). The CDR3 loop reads CASSSTRQGARTNEKLFF. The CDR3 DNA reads TGTGCCAGCAGCTCGACAAGACAGGGGGCGCGGACTAATGAAAAACTGTTTTTT.

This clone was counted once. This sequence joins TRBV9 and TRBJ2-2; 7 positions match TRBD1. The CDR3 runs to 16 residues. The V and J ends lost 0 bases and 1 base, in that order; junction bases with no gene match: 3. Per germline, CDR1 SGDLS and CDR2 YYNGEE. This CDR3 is CASSVGRGQNTGELFF. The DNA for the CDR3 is TGTGCCAGCAGCGTAGGAAGGGGGCAGAACACCGGGGAGCTGTTTTTT.

The CDR3 protein is CASGKGTSGRNEQFF. The CDR3 bases are TGTGCTAGTGGCAAGGGGACTAGCGGGAGAAATGAGCAGTTCTTC. This chain uses TRBV12-5 with TRBJ2-1; 14 nucleotides align to TRBD2. After removal of 6 bases from V and 7 bases from J, the junction contained 5 bases not matched to a gene. Germline V gene sequence: CDR1 LGHNT, CDR2 FRNRAP. The CDR3 runs to 15 residues.

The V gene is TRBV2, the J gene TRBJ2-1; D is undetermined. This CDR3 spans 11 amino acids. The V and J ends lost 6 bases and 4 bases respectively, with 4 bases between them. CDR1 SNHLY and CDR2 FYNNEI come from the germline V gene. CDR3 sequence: CASRIYNEQFF. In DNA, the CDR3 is TGTGCCAGCAGAATATACAATGAGCAGTTCTTC.

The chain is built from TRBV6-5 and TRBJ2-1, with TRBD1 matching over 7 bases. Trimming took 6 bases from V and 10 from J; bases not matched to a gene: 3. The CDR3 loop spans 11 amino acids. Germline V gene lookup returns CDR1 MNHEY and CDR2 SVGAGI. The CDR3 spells CASSQGEEQFF. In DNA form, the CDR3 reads TGTGCCAGCAGCCAGGGGGAGGAGCAGTTCTTC.

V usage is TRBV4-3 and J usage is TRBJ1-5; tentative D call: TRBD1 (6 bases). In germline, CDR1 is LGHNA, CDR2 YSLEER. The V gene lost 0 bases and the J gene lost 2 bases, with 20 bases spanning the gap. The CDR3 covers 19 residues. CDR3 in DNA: TGCGCCAGCAGCCAAGATTTCGGGGGGGCCAGGGTGGGCAATCAGCCCCAGCATTTT. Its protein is CASSQDFGGARVGNQPQHF.

This CDR3 is CSGGQETQYF. For the CDR3, the DNA is TGCAGTGGGGGCCAAGAGACCCAGTACTTC. This chain joins TRBV20-1 and TRBJ2-5; D remains ambiguous. Germline V gene lookup returns CDR1 DFQATT and CDR2 SNEGSKA (reference sequence). The CDR3 length is 10 residues. Trimming cost V 7 bases and J 1 base, with 4 bases left between them.

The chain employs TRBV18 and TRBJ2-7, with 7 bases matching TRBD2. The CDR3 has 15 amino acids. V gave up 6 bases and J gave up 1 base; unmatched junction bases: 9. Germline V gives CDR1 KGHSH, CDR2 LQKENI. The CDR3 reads CASSQGSGSSYEQYF. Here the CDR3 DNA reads TGTGCCAGCTCTCAAGGTAGCGGGTCATCCTACGAGCAGTACTTC.

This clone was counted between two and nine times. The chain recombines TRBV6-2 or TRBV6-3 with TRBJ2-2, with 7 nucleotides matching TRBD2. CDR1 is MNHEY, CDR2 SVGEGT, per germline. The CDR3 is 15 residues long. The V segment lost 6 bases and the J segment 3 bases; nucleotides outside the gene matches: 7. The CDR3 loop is CASSPRDYYTGELFF. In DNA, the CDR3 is TGTGCCAGCAGCCCCCGGGACTATTACACCGGGGAGCTGTTTTTT.

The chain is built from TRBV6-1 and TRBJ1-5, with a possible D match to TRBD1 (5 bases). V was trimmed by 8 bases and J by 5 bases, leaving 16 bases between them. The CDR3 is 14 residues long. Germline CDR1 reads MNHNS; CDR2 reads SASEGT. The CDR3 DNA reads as TGTGCCAGCGGTGTAGCAGGGTGGGATCAGCCCCAGCATTTT. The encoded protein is CASGVAGWDQPQHF.

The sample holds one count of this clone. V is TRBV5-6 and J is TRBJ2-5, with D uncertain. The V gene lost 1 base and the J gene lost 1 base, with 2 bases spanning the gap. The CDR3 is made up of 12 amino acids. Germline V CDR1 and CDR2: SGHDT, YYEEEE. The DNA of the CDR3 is TGTGCCAGCAGCTTGATCCAAGAGACCCAGTACTTC. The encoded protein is CASSLIQETQYF.

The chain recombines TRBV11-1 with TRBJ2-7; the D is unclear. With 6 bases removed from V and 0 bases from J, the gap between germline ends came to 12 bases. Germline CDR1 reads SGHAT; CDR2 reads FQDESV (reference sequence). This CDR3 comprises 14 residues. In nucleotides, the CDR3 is TGTGCCAGCAGGAGGAAAATATTCTCCTACGAGCAGTACTTC. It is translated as CASRRKIFSYEQYF.

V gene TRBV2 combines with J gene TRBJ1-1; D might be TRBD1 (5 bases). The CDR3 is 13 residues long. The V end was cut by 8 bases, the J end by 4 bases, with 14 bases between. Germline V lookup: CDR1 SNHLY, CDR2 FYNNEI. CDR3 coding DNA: TGTGCCAGCCGCAGGGATCTAGGCACTGAAGCTTTCTTT. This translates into CASRRDLGTEAFF.

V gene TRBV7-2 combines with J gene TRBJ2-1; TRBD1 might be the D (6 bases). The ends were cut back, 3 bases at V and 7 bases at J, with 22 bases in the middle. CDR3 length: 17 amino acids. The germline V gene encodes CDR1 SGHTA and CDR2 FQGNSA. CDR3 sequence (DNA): TGTGCCAGCAGCTTCCCCTCCTCAGGGGCCACGACGAATGAGCAGTTCTTC. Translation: CASSFPSSGATTNEQFF.

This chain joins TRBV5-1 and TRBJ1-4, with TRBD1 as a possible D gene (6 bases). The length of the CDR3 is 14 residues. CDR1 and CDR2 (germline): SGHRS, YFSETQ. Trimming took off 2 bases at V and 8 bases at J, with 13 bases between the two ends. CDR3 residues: CASSFFGGNEKLFF. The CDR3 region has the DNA TGCGCCAGCAGCTTCTTCGGGGGCAACGAAAAACTGTTTTTT.

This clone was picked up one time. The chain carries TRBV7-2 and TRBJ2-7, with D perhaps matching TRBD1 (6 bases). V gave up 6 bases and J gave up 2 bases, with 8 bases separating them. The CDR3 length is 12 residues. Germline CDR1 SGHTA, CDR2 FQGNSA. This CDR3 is CASSYRAYEQYF. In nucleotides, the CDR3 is TGTGCCAGCAGTTACAGGGCCTACGAGCAGTACTTC.

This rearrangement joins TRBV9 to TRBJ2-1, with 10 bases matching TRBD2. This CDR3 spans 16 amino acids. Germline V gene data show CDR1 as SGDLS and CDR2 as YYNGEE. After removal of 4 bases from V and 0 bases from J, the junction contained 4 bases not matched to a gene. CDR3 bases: TGTGCCAGCAGCCCGGCTAGCGGGAGCTCCTACAATGAGCAGTTCTTC. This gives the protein CASSPASGSSYNEQFF.

DNA of the CDR3: TGTGCCAGCAGCTTAGCGGTAGGACAGGGGTCCTACGAGCAGTACTTC. It yields the protein CASSLAVGQGSYEQYF. The chain combines TRBV7-6 with TRBJ2-7, with 9 bases aligning to TRBD1. The junction had 4 bases not matched to a gene; V was cut back by 0 bases and J by 1 base. CDR3 length: 16 amino acids. The germline gives CDR1 SGHVS, CDR2 FNYEAQ.

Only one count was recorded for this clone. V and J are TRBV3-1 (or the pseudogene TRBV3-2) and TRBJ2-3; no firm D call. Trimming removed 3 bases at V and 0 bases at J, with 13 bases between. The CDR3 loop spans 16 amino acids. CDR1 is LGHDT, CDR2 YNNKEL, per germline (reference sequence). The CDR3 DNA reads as TGTGCCAGCAGCCATCTCGCCTTATCTAGCACAGATACGCAGTATTTT. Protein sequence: CASSHLALSSTDTQYF.

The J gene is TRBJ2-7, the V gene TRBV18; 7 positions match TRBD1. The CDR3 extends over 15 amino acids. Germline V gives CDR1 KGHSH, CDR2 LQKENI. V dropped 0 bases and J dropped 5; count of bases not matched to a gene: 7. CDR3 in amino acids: CASSPPVNRGHEQYF. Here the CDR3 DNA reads TGTGCCAGCTCACCACCGGTAAACAGGGGCCACGAGCAGTACTTC.

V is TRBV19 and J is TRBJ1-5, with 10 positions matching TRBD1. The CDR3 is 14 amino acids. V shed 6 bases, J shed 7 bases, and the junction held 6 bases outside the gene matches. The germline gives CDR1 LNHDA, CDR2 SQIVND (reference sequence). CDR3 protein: CASSMTGGLQPQHF. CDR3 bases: TGTGCCAGTAGCATGACAGGGGGCCTCCAGCCCCAGCATTTT.

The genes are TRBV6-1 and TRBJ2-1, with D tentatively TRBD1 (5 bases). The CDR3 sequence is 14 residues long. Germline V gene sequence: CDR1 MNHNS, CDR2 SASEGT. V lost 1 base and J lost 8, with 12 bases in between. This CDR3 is CASSEGVGVYEQFF. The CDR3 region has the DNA TGTGCCAGCAGTGAAGGGGTAGGGGTCTATGAGCAGTTCTTC.